This T cell receptor (beta chain) was obtained from a study of follicular helper T cells after annual influenza vaccination. The assay was immunoSEQ multiplex PCR, and TCRdb's table has in-frame clones only and misses some. Here the sample spans about 8,700 clones, around 83% being singletons. Described time point: 2015-2016 season, 7 days after influenza vaccination. Trimming left V 7 bases short and J 4 bases short, with 19 bases between. The CDR3 contains 15 residues. Germline V gene data show CDR1 as MNHNS and CDR2 as SASEGT. This sequence originates from an adult who received the influenza vaccine. The sample was CXCR5+ CD38- circulating T follicular helper cells from blood, taken 7 days after influenza vaccination. The subset denotes: circulating Tfh, non-naive CD4+CXCR5+PD-1+ (ICOS+CD38+ or ICOS-CD38-). The V gene is TRBV6-1, the J gene TRBJ1-2, with D possibly matching TRBD1 (6 bases). The CDR3 nucleotides are TGTGCCAGCACAAGCACATTCGGACAGAGCTATGGCTACACCTTC. Amino acids: CASTSTFGQSYGYTF.